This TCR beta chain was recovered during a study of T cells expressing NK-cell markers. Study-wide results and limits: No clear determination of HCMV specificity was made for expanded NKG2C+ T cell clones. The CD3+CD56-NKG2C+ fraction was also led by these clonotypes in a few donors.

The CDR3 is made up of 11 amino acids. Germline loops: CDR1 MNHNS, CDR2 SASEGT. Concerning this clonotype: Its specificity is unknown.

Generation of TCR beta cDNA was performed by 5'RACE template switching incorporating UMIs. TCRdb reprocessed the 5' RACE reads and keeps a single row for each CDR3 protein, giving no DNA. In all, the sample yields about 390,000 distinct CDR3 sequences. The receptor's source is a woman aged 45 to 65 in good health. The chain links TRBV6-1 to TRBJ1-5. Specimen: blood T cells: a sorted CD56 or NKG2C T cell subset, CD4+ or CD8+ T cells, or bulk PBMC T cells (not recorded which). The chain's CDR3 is CASRNTQPQHF.